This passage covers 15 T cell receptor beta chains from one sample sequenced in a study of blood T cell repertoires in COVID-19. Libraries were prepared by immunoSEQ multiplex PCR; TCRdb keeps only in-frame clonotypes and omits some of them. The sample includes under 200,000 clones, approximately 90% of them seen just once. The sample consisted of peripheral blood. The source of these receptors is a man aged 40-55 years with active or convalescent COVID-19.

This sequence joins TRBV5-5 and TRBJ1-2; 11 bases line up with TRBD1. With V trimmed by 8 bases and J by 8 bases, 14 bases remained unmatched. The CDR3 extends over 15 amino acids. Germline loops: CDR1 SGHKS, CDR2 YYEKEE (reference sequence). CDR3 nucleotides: TGTGCCAGTAACCATGGACAGGGGGCGTCTGCCGGCTACACCTTC. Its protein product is CASNHGQGASAGYTF.

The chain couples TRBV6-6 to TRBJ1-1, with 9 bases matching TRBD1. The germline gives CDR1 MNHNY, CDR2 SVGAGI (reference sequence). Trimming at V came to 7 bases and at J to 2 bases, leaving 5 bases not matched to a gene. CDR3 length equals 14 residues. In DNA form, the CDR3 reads TGTGCCAGCAACGAACAGGGGGCTAACACTGAAGCTTTCTTT. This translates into CASNEQGANTEAFF.

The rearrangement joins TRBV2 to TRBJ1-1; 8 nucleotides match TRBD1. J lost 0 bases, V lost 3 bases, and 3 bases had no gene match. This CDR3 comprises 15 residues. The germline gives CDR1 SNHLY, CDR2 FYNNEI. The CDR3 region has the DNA TGTGCCAGCAGTGAGCCGACAGGGGTGAACACTGAAGCTTTCTTT. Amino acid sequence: CASSEPTGVNTEAFF.

CDR3 in amino acids: CASSYYGETQYF. The CDR3 DNA reads TGTGCCAGCAGTTATTACGGGGAGACCCAGTACTTC. The V gene is TRBV2, the J gene TRBJ2-5; D unclear. CDR1 SNHLY and CDR2 FYNNEI come from the germline V gene. The CDR3 has 12 residues. Trimming shortened V by 5 bases and J by 5 bases, and 9 bases separated the two germline ends.

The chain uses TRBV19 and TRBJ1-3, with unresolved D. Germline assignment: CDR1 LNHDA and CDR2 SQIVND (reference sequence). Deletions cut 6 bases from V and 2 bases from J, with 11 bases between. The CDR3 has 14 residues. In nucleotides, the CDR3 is TGTGCCAGTAGCCCGTTATTAGCTGGAAACACCATATATTTT. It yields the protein CASSPLLAGNTIYF.

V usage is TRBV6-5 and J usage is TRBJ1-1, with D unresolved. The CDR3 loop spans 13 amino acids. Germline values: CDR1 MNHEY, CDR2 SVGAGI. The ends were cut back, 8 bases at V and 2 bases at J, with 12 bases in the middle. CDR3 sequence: CASAELTNTEAFF. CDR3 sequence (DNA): TGTGCCAGCGCAGAACTAACAAACACTGAAGCTTTCTTT.

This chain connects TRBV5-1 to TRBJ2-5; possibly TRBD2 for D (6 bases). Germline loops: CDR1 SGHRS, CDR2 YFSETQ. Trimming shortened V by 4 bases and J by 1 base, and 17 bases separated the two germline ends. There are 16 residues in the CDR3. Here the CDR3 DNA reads TGCGCCAGCAGCATCCGGCCGGGACTCCTCCAAGAGACCCAGTACTTC. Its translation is CASSIRPGLLQETQYF.

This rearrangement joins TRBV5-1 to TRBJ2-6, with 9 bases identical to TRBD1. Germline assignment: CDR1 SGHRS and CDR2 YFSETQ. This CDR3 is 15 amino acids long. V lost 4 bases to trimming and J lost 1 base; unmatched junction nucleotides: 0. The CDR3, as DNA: TGCGCCAGCAGCGACAGGGGGTCTGGGGCCAACGTCCTGACTTTC. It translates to CASSDRGSGANVLTF.

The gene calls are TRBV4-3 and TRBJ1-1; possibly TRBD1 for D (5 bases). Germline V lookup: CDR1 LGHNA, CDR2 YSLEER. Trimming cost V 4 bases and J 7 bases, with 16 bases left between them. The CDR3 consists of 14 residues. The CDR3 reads CASSLLGGRGEAFF. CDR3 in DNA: TGCGCCAGCAGCCTGTTGGGGGGGAGGGGTGAAGCTTTCTTT.

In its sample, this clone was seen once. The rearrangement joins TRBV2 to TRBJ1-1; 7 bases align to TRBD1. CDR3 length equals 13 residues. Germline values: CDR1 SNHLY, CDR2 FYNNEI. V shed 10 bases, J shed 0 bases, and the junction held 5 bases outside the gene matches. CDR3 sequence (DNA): TGTGCCACGACAGGGACCCTGAACACTGAAGCTTTCTTT. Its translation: CATTGTLNTEAFF.

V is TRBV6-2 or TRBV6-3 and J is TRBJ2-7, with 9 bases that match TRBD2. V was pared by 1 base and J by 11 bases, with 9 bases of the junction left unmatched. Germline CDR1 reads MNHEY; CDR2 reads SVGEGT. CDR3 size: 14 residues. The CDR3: CASSYFGSGGFEYF. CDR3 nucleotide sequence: TGTGCCAGCAGTTACTTTGGTAGCGGGGGCTTTGAGTACTTC.

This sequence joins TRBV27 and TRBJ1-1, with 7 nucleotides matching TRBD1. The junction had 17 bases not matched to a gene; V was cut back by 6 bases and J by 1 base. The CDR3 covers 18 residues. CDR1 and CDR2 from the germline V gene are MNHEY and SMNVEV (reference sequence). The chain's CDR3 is CASSLLGRRQGPNTEAFF. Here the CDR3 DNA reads TGTGCCAGCAGCCTTTTGGGAAGAAGACAGGGCCCGAACACTGAAGCTTTCTTT.

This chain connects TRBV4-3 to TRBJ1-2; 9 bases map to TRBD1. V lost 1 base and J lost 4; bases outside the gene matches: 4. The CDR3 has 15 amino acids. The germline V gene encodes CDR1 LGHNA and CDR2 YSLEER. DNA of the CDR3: TGCGCCAGCAGCCAAGTAGTGGGACAGGGCTATGGCTACACCTTC. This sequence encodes CASSQVVGQGYGYTF.

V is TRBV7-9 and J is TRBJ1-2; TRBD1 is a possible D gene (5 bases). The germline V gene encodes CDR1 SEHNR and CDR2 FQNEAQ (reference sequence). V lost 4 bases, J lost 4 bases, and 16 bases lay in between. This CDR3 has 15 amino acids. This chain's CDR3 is CASSSAQIQGYGYTF. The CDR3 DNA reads TGTGCCAGCAGCTCCGCCCAAATTCAGGGCTATGGCTACACCTTC.

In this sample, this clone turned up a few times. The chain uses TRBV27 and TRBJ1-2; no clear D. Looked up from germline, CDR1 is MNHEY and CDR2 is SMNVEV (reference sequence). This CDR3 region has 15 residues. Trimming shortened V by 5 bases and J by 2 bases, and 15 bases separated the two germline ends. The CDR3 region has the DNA TGTGCCAGCAGTCCCGAACCGGTTATGAACTATGGCTACACCTTC. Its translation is CASSPEPVMNYGYTF.